The 13 T cell receptor beta chains listed next were all sequenced from one sample in a study of technical replicates of blood from a few donors. Sequenced by immunoSEQ multiplex PCR; TCRdb stores in-frame clones only, minus some. Here the sample spans fewer than 45,000 clones, around 96% being singletons. Material for sequencing was T cells isolated from PBMCs. All receptors derive from a human donor in good health.

This clone was detected once. This chain joins TRBV30 and TRBJ2-1; D remains ambiguous. The V end lost 2 bases, the J end lost 4 bases, and 6 bases lay between the germline ends. The CDR3 sequence is 12 residues long. The germline V gene encodes CDR1 GTSNPN and CDR2 SVGIG (reference sequence). The CDR3, as DNA: TGTGCCTGGAGTCTAATGTACAATGAGCAGTTCTTC. Its translation is CAWSLMYNEQFF.

V is TRBV11-2 and J is TRBJ2-5, with 7 nucleotides matching TRBD1. The CDR3 runs to 13 residues. Trimming took 5 bases from V and 9 from J; bases not matched to a gene: 9. Germline V gives CDR1 SGHAT, CDR2 FQNNGV. CDR3 region: CASSHSTGWAQYF. The CDR3, as DNA: TGTGCCAGCAGCCATTCGACAGGGTGGGCCCAGTACTTC.

This chain connects TRBV28 to TRBJ2-7; D ambiguous. V lost 5 bases and J 9 bases, leaving 11 bases between the germline ends. The length of the CDR3 is 11 residues. Germline-derived CDR1 and CDR2 are MDHEN and SYDVKM. Here the CDR3 DNA reads TGTGCCAGCAGTCTCCTGACACGGCAGTACTTC. Amino acids: CASSLLTRQYF.

This chain connects TRBV7-2 to TRBJ1-2, with TRBD1 as a possible D gene (5 bases). The CDR3 has 16 amino acids. In germline, CDR1 is SGHTA, CDR2 FQGNSA. Trimming cost V 0 bases and J 4 bases, with 15 bases left between them. CDR3 residues: CASSLADSRSGYGYTF. For the CDR3, the DNA is TGTGCCAGCAGCTTAGCAGACAGCCGCTCCGGCTATGGCTACACCTTC.

This clone was found once. The CDR3 bases are TGTGCCAGCAGGGGAACCGGGACATCCAACACTGAAGCTTTCTTT. Its protein is CASRGTGTSNTEAFF. V usage is TRBV25-1 and J usage is TRBJ1-1; weak D call: TRBD1 (6 bases). V was cut by 6 bases and J by 2 bases, with 16 bases left in between. Germline CDR1 and CDR2: MGHDK and SYGVNS. The CDR3 runs to 15 residues.

The rearrangement uses TRBV9 and TRBJ1-5, with a weak D call TRBD1 (5 bases). The CDR3 extends over 14 amino acids. Germline V lookup: CDR1 SGDLS, CDR2 YYNGEE. Trimming removed 4 bases at V and 4 bases at J, with 12 bases between. The DNA of the CDR3 is TGTGCCAGCAGCCCCGGAGGGGAGAATCAGCCCCAGCATTTT. Translation: CASSPGGENQPQHF.

The rearrangement joins TRBV27 to TRBJ1-1, with 8 bases fitting TRBD1. Germline CDR1 and CDR2: MNHEY and SMNVEV (reference sequence). The CDR3 has 15 residues. V shed 4 bases and J 3 bases; nucleotides not matched to a gene: 7. This CDR3 is CASSYQGAKDTEAFF. CDR3 sequence (DNA): TGTGCCAGCAGTTACCAGGGGGCGAAGGACACTGAAGCTTTCTTT.

This clone was picked up one time. This chain joins TRBV5-8 and TRBJ2-7; D possibly corresponds to TRBD1 (6 bases). This CDR3 region has 14 residues. V lost 4 bases, J lost 3 bases, and 14 bases lay in between. The germline CDR1 and CDR2 sequences are SGHTS and YDEGEE. The CDR3 region is CASSLTGSLYEQYF. The DNA of the CDR3 is TGTGCCAGCAGCCTGACAGGTTCGCTCTACGAGCAGTACTTC.

V and J are TRBV5-6 and TRBJ1-1; possibly TRBD1 for D (5 bases). This CDR3 is built from 15 residues. CDR1 is SGHDT and CDR2 is YYEEEE in the germline V gene. V was clipped by 2 bases and J by 2 bases, with 13 bases between them. CDR3 sequence reads: CASSLIGATNTEAFF. The CDR3 DNA follows: TGTGCCAGCAGCTTAATTGGGGCTACAAACACTGAAGCTTTCTTT.

The chain uses TRBV9 and TRBJ2-7; D not certain. The CDR3 has 15 amino acids. The germline V gene encodes CDR1 SGDLS and CDR2 YYNGEE. Trimming left V 0 bases short and J 1 base short, with 11 bases between. In nucleotides, the CDR3 is TGTGCCAGCAGCGTAGGCGGTGACGGGTCCTACGAGCAGTACTTC. It encodes CASSVGGDGSYEQYF.

The chain combines TRBV6-5 with TRBJ2-7, with D hard to call. The CDR3 sequence is 14 residues long. CDR1 and CDR2 (germline): MNHEY, SVGAGI. Trimming left V 5 bases short and J 2 bases short, with 13 bases between. CDR3 region: CASSRFEIPYEQYF. For the CDR3, the DNA is TGTGCCAGCAGTCGCTTCGAGATCCCCTACGAGCAGTACTTC.

About this clone: Compared with germline, one end of the junction differs, possibly owing to a read error. The rearrangement links TRBV27 to TRBJ1-2; 7 bases are a match to TRBD1. The CDR3 extends over 14 amino acids. Germline CDR1 is MNHEY and CDR2 is SMNVEV (reference sequence). The CDR3 DNA reads as TGTGCCAGCTGTTTAGGGGGCTGTAACTATGGCTACACCTTC. Its translation is CASCLGGCNYGYTF.

CDR3 nucleotides: TGTGCCAGCAGCTTAGGGACTAATGCCTACGAGCAGTACTTC. Translated: CASSLGTNAYEQYF. The chain carries TRBV11-2 and TRBJ2-7; perhaps TRBD2 as D (6 bases). V dropped 1 base and J dropped 2 bases, with 9 bases sitting between them. CDR3 length: 14 residues. CDR1 and CDR2 (germline): SGHAT, FQNNGV.